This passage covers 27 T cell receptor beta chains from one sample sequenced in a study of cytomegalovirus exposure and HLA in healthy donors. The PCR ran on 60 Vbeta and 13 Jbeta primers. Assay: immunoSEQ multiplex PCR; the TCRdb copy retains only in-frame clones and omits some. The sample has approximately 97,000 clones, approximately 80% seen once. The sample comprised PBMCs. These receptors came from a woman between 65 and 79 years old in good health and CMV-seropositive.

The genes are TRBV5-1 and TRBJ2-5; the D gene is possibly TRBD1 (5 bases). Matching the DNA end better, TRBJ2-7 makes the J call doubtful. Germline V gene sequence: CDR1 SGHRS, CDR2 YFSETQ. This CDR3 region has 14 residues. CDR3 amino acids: CASSPEYRPYEQYF. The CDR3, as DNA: TGCGCCAGCAGCCCAGAGTACAGGCCCTACGAGCAGTACTTC.

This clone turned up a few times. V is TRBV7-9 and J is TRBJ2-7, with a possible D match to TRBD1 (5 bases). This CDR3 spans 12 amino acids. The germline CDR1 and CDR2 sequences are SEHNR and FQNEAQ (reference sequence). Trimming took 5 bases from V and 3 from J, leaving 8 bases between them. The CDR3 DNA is TGTGCCAGCAGCCGTAGGGGCTACGAGCAGTACTTC. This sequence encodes CASSRRGYEQYF.

DNA for the CDR3: TGTGCTAGTGGTTTGGTAATGGGGACAGGGCCCTACAATGAGCAGTTCTTC. This sequence encodes CASGLVMGTGPYNEQFF. The chain links TRBV12-5 to TRBJ2-1, with TRBD1 identical over 9 bases. Trimming took 0 bases from V and 2 from J; bases not matched to a gene: 5. The CDR3 loop spans 17 amino acids. CDR1 and CDR2 (germline): LGHNT, FRNRAP.

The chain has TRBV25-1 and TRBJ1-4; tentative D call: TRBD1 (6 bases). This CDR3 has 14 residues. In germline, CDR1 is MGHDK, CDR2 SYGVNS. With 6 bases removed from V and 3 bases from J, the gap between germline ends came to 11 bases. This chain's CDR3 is CASSLTGPNEKLFF. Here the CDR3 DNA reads TGTGCCAGCAGCTTGACAGGACCTAATGAAAAACTGTTTTTT.

The CDR3 DNA reads as TGTGCCAGCAGCTCGGGACTAGCGGTCCTCTACGAGCAGTACTTC. This sequence encodes CASSSGLAVLYEQYF. J is TRBJ2-7 and V is TRBV11-2, with 11 positions matching TRBD2. The J segment lost 3 bases and the V segment lost 4 bases, leaving 5 bases of the junction unmatched. CDR3 size: 15 residues. CDR1 SGHAT and CDR2 FQNNGV come from the germline V gene.

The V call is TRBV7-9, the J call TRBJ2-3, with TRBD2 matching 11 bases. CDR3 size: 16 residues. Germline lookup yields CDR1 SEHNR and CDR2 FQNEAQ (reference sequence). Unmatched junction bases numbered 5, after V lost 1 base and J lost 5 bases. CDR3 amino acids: CASSLGLAGGGDTQYF. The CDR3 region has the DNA TGTGCCAGCAGCTTAGGCCTAGCGGGAGGTGGAGATACGCAGTATTTT.

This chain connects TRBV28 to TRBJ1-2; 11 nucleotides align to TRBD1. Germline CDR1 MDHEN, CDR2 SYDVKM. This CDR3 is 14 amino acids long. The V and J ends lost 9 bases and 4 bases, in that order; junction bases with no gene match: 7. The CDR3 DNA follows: TGTGCCAGTGACACCGGGACAGGGGGCTATGGCTACACCTTC. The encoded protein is CASDTGTGGYGYTF.

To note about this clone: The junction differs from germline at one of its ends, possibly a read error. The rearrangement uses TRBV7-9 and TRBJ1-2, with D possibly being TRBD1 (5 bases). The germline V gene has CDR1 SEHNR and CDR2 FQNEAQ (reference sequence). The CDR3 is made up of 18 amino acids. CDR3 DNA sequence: TGTTCCAGCAGCCCATACAACAGGCCCAGACTTGCTAACTATGGCTACACCTTC. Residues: CSSSPYNRPRLANYGYTF.

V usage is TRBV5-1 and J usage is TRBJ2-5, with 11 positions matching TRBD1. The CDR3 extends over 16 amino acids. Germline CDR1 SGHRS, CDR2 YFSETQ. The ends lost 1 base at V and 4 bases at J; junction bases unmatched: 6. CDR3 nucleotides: TGCGCCAGCAGCTTGCGAGGACAGGGGGCAGTAGAGACCCAGTACTTC. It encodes CASSLRGQGAVETQYF.

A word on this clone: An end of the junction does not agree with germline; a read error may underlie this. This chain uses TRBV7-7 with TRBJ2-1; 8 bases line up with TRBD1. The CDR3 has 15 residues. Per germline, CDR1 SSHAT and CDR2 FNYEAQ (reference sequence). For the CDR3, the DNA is TGTGCTAGCAGCGCCGACAGGGGAGGAGGGAATGAGCAGTTCTTC. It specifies CASSADRGGGNEQFF. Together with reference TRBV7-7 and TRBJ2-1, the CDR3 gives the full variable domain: GAGVSQSPRYKVTKRGQDVTLRCDPISSHATLYWYQQALGQGPEFLTYFNYEAQPDKSGLPSDRFSAERPEGSISTLTIQRTEQRDSAMYRCASSADRGGGNEQFFGPGTRLTVL.

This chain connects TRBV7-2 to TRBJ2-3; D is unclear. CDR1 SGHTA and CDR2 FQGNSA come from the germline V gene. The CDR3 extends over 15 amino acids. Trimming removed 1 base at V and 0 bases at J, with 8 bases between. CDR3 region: CASSLGDGSTDTQYF. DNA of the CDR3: TGTGCCAGCAGCTTAGGAGACGGGAGCACAGATACGCAGTATTTT.

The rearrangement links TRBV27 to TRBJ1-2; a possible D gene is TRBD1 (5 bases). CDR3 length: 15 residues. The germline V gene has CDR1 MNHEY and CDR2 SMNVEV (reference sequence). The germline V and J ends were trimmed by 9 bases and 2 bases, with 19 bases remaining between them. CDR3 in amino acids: CASTARGVVNYGYTF. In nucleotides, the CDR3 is TGTGCCAGTACTGCCCGGGGGGTGGTGAACTATGGCTACACCTTC.

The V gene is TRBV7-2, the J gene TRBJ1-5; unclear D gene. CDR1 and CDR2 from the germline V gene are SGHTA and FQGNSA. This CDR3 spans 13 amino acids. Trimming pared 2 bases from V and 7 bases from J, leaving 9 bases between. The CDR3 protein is CASSLWEEQPQHF. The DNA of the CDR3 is TGTGCCAGCAGCTTATGGGAGGAACAGCCCCAGCATTTT.

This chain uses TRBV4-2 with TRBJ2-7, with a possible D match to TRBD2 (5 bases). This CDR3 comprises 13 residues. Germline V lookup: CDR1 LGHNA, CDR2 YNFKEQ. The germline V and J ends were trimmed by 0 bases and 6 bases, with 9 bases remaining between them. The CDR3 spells CASSQDAGGEQYF. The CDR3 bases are TGTGCCAGCAGCCAAGATGCGGGTGGCGAGCAGTACTTC.

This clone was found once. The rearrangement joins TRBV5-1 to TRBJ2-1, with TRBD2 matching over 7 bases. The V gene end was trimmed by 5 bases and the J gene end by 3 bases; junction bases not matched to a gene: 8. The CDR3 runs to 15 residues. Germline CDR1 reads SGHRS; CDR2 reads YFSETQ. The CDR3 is CASSPDAGDYNEQFF. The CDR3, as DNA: TGCGCCAGCAGTCCCGACGCGGGAGACTACAATGAGCAGTTCTTC.

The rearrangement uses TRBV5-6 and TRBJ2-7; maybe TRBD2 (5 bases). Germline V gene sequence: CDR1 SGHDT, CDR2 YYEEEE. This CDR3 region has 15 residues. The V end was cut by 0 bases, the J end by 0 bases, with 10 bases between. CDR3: CASSLGGTSSYEQYF. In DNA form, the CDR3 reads TGTGCCAGCAGCTTGGGGGGTACTAGCTCCTACGAGCAGTACTTC.

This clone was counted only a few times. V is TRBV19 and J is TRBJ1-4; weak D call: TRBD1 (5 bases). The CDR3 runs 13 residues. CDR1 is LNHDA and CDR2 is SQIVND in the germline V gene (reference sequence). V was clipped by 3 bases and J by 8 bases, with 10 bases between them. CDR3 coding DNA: TGTGCCAGTAGTATCAGGGTTAAGGAAAAACTGTTTTTT. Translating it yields CASSIRVKEKLFF.

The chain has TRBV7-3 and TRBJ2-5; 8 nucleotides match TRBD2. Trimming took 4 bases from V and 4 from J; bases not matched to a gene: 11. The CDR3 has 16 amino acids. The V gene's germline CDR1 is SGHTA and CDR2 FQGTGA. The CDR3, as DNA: TGTGCCAGCAGCTCCGTCGGGAGGGCCGTCGGAGAGACCCAGTACTTC. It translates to CASSSVGRAVGETQYF.

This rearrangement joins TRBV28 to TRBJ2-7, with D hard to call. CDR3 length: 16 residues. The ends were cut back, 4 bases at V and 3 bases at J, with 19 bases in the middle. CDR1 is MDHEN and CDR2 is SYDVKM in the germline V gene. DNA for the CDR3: TGTGCCAGCAGTTATGTTATCCCGGGTAACGACTACGAGCAGTACTTC. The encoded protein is CASSYVIPGNDYEQYF. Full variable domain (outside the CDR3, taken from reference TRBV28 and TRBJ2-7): DVKVTQSSRYLVKRTGEKVFLECVQDMDHENMFWYRQDPGLGLRLIYFSYDVKMKEKGDIPEGYSVSREKKERFSLILESASTNQTSMYLCASSYVIPGNDYEQYFGPGTRLTVT.

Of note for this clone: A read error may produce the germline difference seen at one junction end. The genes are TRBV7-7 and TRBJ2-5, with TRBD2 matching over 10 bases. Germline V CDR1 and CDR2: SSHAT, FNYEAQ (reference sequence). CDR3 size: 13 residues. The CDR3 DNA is TGTGCTAGCAGCCGACTAGCGGGAGAGACCCAGTACTTC. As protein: CASSRLAGETQYF.

This chain's CDR3 is CASSLGLNNEQFF. Here the CDR3 DNA reads TGTGCCAGCAGCTTAGGGCTGAACAATGAGCAGTTCTTC. The gene calls are TRBV11-2 and TRBJ2-1; D is ambiguous. Looked up from germline, CDR1 is SGHAT and CDR2 is FQNNGV. With 1 base removed from V and 5 bases from J, the gap between germline ends came to 6 bases. The CDR3 runs 13 residues.

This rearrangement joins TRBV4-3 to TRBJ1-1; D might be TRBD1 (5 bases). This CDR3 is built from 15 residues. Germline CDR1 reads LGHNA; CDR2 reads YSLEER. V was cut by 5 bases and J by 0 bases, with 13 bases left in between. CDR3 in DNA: TGCGCCAGCAGCTCACAGACAGACATGAACACTGAAGCTTTCTTT. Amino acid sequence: CASSSQTDMNTEAFF.

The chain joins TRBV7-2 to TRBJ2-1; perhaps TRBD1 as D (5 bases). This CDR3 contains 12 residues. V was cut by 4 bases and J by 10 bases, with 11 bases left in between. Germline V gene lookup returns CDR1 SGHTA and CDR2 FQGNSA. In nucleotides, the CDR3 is TGTGCCAGCAGCTCACAGGCGATCGAGCAGTTCTTC. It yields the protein CASSSQAIEQFF.

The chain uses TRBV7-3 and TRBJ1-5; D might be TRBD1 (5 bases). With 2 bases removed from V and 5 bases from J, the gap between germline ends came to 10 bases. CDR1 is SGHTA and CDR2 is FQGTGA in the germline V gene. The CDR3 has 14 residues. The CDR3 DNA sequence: TGTGCCAGCAGCTTAGAAGGGGCCTATCAGCCCCAGCATTTT. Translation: CASSLEGAYQPQHF.

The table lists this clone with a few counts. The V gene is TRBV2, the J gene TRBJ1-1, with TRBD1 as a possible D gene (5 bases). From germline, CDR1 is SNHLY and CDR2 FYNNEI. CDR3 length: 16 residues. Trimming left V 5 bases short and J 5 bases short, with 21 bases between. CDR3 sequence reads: CASSLRLRVGTTEAFF. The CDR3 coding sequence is TGTGCCAGCAGTCTGAGGCTCAGGGTAGGAACAACTGAAGCTTTCTTT.

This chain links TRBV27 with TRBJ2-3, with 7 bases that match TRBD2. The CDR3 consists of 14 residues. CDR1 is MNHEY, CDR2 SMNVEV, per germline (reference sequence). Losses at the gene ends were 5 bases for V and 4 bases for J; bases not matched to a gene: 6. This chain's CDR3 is CASSPSGGSDTQYF. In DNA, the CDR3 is TGTGCCAGCAGTCCATCGGGAGGATCAGATACGCAGTATTTT.

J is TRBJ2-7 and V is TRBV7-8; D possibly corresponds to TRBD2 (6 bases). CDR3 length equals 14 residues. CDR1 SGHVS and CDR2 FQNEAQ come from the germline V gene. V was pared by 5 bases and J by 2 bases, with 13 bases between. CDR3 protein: CASSPRGVAYEQYF. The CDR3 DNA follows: TGTGCCAGCAGCCCCCGCGGGGTCGCCTACGAGCAGTACTTC.